These 13 T cell receptor beta chains share one sample of origin, sequenced in a study of CD8+CD57+ T cells in acquired aplastic anemia. Profiling that covered TCR beta VDJ and CDR3 relied on genomic DNA as its template. MiXCR was run by TCRdb on the reads, yielding one entry per CDR3 protein. The table lists a few hundred thousand distinct CDR3 sequences, 55% to 60% of them singletons. The sequenced sample was sorted CD4+, CD8+, or CD8+CD57+ T cells (not recorded which) from PBMCs. The receptors stem from a human donor with severe aplastic anemia or a healthy control (not recorded which).

The genes are TRBV10-3 and TRBJ1-5; D is undetermined. The germline CDR1 and CDR2 sequences are ENHRY and SYGVKD. CDR3 length: 12 residues. Trimming pared 3 bases from V and 10 bases from J, leaving 10 bases between. The CDR3 region has the DNA TGTGCCATCAGTGATAACACCAGCCCCCAGCATTTT. The encoded protein is CAISDNTSPQHF.

The chain carries TRBV6-1 and TRBJ2-7; 8 nucleotides align to TRBD1. J gave up 5 bases and V 5 bases, and 8 bases lay outside the gene matches. The V gene's germline CDR1 is MNHNS and CDR2 SASEGT. The CDR3 totals 14 residues. CDR3 bases: TGTGCCAGCAGTTACTCGGCAGGGGGCGACGAGCAGTACTTC. This sequence encodes CASSYSAGGDEQYF.

This clonotype was found a few times. The chain couples TRBV9 to TRBJ2-4; 16 nucleotides agree with TRBD2. V shed 3 bases, J shed 2 bases, and the junction held 14 bases outside the gene matches. Germline V lookup: CDR1 SGDLS, CDR2 YYNGEE. This CDR3 region has 21 residues. Written as DNA, the CDR3 is TGTGCCAGCAGCGCCTACCCCGGGACTAGCGGGGGGGCGGCTACCAAAAACATTCAGTACTTC. It yields the protein CASSAYPGTSGGAATKNIQYF.

This clonotype was picked up many times. The J gene is TRBJ2-3, the V gene TRBV28; 11 nucleotides align to TRBD2. Germline V gene sequence: CDR1 MDHEN, CDR2 SYDVKM. This CDR3 is 16 amino acids long. J gave up 2 bases and V 5 bases, and 6 bases lay outside the gene matches. The CDR3 is CASSPQTSGTTDTQYF. The CDR3 DNA is TGTGCCAGCAGTCCCCAGACTAGCGGGACCACAGATACGCAGTATTTT.

The gene calls are TRBV15 and TRBJ2-5; TRBD1 matches 7 bases. V shed 5 bases and J 5 bases; nucleotides not matched to a gene: 8. Germline CDR1 reads LNHNV; CDR2 reads YYDKDF (reference sequence). CDR3 size: 14 residues. CDR3 bases: TGTGCCACCAGCCACCGGACAGGCCCCGAGACCCAGTACTTC. Translated, it gives CATSHRTGPETQYF.

This clonotype has ten or more counts. The chain carries TRBV9 and TRBJ2-5; the D is unclear. This CDR3 is 15 amino acids long. CDR1 and CDR2 (germline): SGDLS, YYNGEE. The ends were cut back, 4 bases at V and 3 bases at J, with 16 bases in the middle. CDR3 in amino acids: CASSSAGFGEETQYF. The CDR3 DNA reads TGTGCCAGCAGCTCTGCTGGCTTTGGGGAAGAGACCCAGTACTTC.

The chain joins TRBV20-1 to TRBJ2-7, with 13 bases identical to TRBD2. Germline CDR1 DFQATT, CDR2 SNEGSKA (reference sequence). The J segment lost 2 bases and the V segment lost 4 bases, leaving 2 bases of the junction unmatched. The CDR3 is 14 amino acids. In DNA form, the CDR3 reads TGCAGTGCTACGGGACTAGCGGGGACCTACGAGCAGTACTTC. Translating gives CSATGLAGTYEQYF.

The J gene is TRBJ2-1, the V gene TRBV2; 8 nucleotides agree with TRBD2. CDR3 length: 16 amino acids. V shed 11 bases and J 0 bases; nucleotides not matched to a gene: 12. Germline assignment: CDR1 SNHLY and CDR2 FYNNEI. The CDR3 DNA follows: TGTGCCGGACTGGACGGGGGGGGAAGCTCCTACAATGAGCAGTTCTTC. It codes for CAGLDGGGSSYNEQFF.

The chain employs TRBV20-1 and TRBJ1-6; TRBD1 aligns across 9 bases. This CDR3 comprises 14 residues. Trimming removed 5 bases from V and 7 bases from J; junction bases left unmatched: 6. CDR1 DFQATT and CDR2 SNEGSKA come from the germline V gene (reference sequence). The CDR3 spells CSASRDRENSPLHF. The CDR3 DNA follows: TGCAGTGCTTCCCGGGACAGGGAAAATTCACCCCTCCACTTT.

The genes are TRBV7-8 and TRBJ2-5, with unresolved D. V lost 0 bases to trimming and J lost 0 bases, with 8 bases between them. Germline CDR1 and CDR2: SGHVS and FQNEAQ. The CDR3 has 15 amino acids. The CDR3 bases are TGTGCCAGCAGCTTAGCAGTAGGGTACCAAGAGACCCAGTACTTC. Translation gives CASSLAVGYQETQYF.

The V call is TRBV30, the J call TRBJ2-1, with 7 bases aligning to TRBD2. The CDR3 contains 12 residues. The V and J ends lost 5 bases and 9 bases, in that order; junction bases with no gene match: 7. Per the germline V gene, CDR1 is GTSNPN and CDR2 is SVGIG (reference sequence). This chain's CDR3 is CAWEGLVGEQFF. The CDR3 DNA is TGTGCCTGGGAAGGACTAGTCGGTGAGCAGTTCTTC.

This clonotype was counted ten times or more. The gene calls are TRBV12-3 or TRBV12-4 and TRBJ2-3; D is unresolved. The CDR3 spans 15 residues. V was clipped by 3 bases and J by 0 bases, with 10 bases between them. DNA of the CDR3: TGTGCCAGCAGTTTTTCAGGTTTTAGCACAGATACGCAGTATTTT. It is translated as CASSFSGFSTDTQYF.

This clonotype was seen at least ten times. V and J are TRBV7-9 and TRBJ1-5; the match to TRBD1 covers 7 bases. From germline, CDR1 is SEHNR and CDR2 FQNEAQ (reference sequence). The CDR3 is 13 amino acids. V was clipped by 4 bases and J by 7 bases; unmatched bases: 4. Here the CDR3 reads CASSSTGDQPQHF. Written as DNA, the CDR3 is TGTGCCAGCAGCTCTACAGGGGACCAGCCCCAGCATTTT.